This T cell receptor beta chain was retrieved from a study of T cells in Graves' hyperthyroidism and ophthalmopathy. Study details: Specimen type is peripheral blood, collected at initial diagnosis prior to any treatment. Broader study findings: Model predictions of ophthalmopathy came a median around 6.5 months before onset. Ophthalmopathy stood apart from stable hyperthyroidism in a 13 V-J model.

The CDR3 regions of TCR beta were amplified from RNA transcripts. A set of HTBI primers served as the primers for a first-round RT-PCR of the TCR CDR3. TCRdb analysed the multiplex PCR reads with MiXCR anew, one entry per CDR3 protein. Counted here are about 250,000 distinct CDR3 sequences, approximately 25% occurring once; the ten biggest clones make up about a third. The germline V gene encodes CDR1 SGHRS and CDR2 YFSETQ. The CDR3 spans 13 residues. Trimming took 4 bases from V and 3 from J, leaving 10 bases between them. Isolation of PBMCs was performed on 8.5 to 10 ml fresh peripheral blood. As regards this clonotype: Its antigen is still unknown.

The sequenced material came from blood. V gene TRBV5-1 combines with J gene TRBJ1-2; weak D call: TRBD1 (5 bases). This receptor was identified in a woman between 40 and 55 years old with Graves' ophthalmopathy. In nucleotides, the CDR3 is TGCGCCAGCAGCGTGACAGTCGACTATGGCTACACCTTC. Amino acids: CASSVTVDYGYTF.